Sequencing of this T cell receptor (beta chain) was carried out in a study of brain T cells in children with intractable seizures (dated by TCRdb to 2020 to 2022). In terms of the full investigation: Resected brain tissue from 45 to 60 pediatric epilepsy surgery cases was first screened for immune gene transcripts using a NanoString immunology panel. About 70% of the 12 selected surgery cases also had pre-surgery blood sequenced, which left four cases with brain tissue only.

The immunoSEQ assay was used to generate TCR beta chain sequences from genomic DNA. Concerning the study's data processing: CDR3 sequences not starting with the conserved framework cysteine at position 104 were manually removed. Clonality was calculated as one minus the normalized Shannon's Diversity Index, with values ranging from 0 (maximal diversity) to 1 (oligoclonal). Chi-squared comparison-of-proportions tests were used to check whether the frequency of the same CDR3 differed between samples, for example brain versus blood. Public clonotypes were identified by searching immuneACCESS, and similarity to known antiviral clonotypes was assessed with the VDJdb browser. Drawn from immuneACCESS, this table holds only the in-frame rearrangements with V and J called that TCRdb kept. Clones are partly lost; checked studies trace under half to an unresolved V gene and leave the rest unexplained. V, J and clone size are taken as reported in that table, and D and trimming were inferred from the DNA itself. In all, the sample holds 340,000 or so clones, and over 90% of those were seen once. Of the sample, 5% to 7% falls within the top ten clones.

General study outcomes and caveats: Sequencing depth differed between pre- and post-surgery blood, so clones missing from the pre-surgery sample may reflect undersampling. Viral specificity was inferred only from CDR3 sequence similarity, and patients' HCMV serostatus was unknown.

The CDR3 holds 17 amino acids from the cysteine to the phenylalanine. The read is trimmed to its CDR3 DNA, 51 bases read in frame from base 1. The V end loses 4 bases and the J end loses 0 bases, and a stretch of 15 bases separates them. CDR1 and CDR2 (SGHVS, FQNEAQ) derive from the germline V gene. Reading the label with the study, this specimen's time point is: blood from clinic visit 5 months post-surgery; TSC patient then seizure free. The surgery cases with the highest brain T cell transcript signatures were chosen for TCR beta chain sequencing of brain tissue, and also of blood when blood was available. Before surgery, patients had received at least one anti-epileptic drug. The TCR-sequenced patients were children whose drug-resistant epilepsy was caused by tuberous sclerosis complex, focal cortical dysplasia, Rasmussen encephalitis or hemimegalencephaly. Bulk genomic DNA was extracted from unsorted brain tissue and whole blood with the Monarch genomic DNA purification kit.

Remarks on this clone: It has no known antigen specificity. Base-call qualities are not available, and no considerably larger clone is one nucleotide away.

The receptor comes from a boy under three years old with tuberous sclerosis and intractable seizures. Sequenced material: peripheral blood, taken 4 to 5 months after surgery. The chain employs TRBV7-8 and TRBJ1-4; TRBD1 is a possible D gene, resting on 6 matching bases. The DNA sequence is TGTGCCAGCAGCTCGGATGAGGGGGATTCAACTAATGAAAAACTGTTTTTT. Translation gives CASSSDEGDSTNEKLFF.